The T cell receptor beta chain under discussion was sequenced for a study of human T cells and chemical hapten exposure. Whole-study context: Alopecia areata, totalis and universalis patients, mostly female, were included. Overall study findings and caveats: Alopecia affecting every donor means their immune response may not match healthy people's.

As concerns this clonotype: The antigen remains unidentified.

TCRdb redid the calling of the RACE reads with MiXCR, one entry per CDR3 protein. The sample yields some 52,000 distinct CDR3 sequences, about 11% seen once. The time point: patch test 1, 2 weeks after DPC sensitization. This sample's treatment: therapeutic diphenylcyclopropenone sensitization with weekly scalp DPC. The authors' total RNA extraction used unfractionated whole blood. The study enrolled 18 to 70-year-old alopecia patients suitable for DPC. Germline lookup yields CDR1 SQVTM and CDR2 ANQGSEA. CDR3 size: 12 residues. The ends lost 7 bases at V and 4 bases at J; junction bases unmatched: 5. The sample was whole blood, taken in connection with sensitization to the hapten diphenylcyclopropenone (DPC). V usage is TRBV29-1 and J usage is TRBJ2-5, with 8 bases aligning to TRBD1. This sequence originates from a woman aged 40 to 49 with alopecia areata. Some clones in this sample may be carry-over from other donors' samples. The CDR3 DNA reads TGCAGCGGTGACAGGGGAAGAGAGACCCAGTACTTC. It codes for CSGDRGRETQYF.